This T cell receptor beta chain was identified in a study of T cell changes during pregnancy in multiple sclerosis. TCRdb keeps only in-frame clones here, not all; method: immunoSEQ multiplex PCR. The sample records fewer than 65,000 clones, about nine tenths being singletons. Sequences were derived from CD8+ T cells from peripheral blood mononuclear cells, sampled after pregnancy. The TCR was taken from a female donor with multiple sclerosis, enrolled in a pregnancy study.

For the CDR3, the DNA is TGTGCCAGCAGTGAATATGGGGCCGATTCCCTAGCCAAAAACATTCAGTACTTC. Amino acids: CASSEYGADSLAKNIQYF. The chain couples TRBV25-1 to TRBJ2-4; D is perhaps TRBD1 (5 bases). Germline assignment: CDR1 MGHDK and CDR2 SYGVNS. V dropped 0 bases and J dropped 0 bases, with 15 bases sitting between them. CDR3 length equals 18 residues.